This entry describes one TCR beta chain. Its target is unknown. This sample was taken from a study of memory CD4+ T cells and cytomegalovirus serostatus. Measured with immunoSEQ multiplex PCR; TCRdb has only the in-frame clones, and not every one. The sample holds approximately 44,000 clones; less than 85% are singletons and the top ten take around 1.9%. With 0 bases removed from V and 8 bases from J, the gap between germline ends came to 10 bases. In germline, CDR1 is SGHTA, CDR2 FQGTGA. The CDR3 consists of 13 residues. Study-level results: Each of 60 to 80 CMV-associated TCRbeta sequences occurred in one to five individuals. The CMV-associated TCR signature appears largely within the CD4+ memory repertoire.

Single viable CD3+CD4+CD8-CD45RO+ cells were sorted as the memory CD4+ T cells. Sequencing was done on a sample of memory CD4+ T cells from blood. The source is an adult in good health and CMV-seronegative. This chain connects TRBV7-3 to TRBJ1-2; a weak D match, TRBD1 (5 bases). DNA for the CDR3: TGTGCCAGCAGCTTAACTACGGGGGGAGGCTACACCTTC. Its translation is CASSLTTGGGYTF.